Detailed here is one TCR beta chain. Its antigen remains unidentified. UMIs with a 6-nucleotide sample barcode were added by template switching. TCRdb re-called the 5' RACE reads and shows each CDR3 protein once, DNA omitted. This sample's table has approximately 390,000 distinct CDR3 sequences. The entry originates in a study of monozygotic twins with inflammatory bowel disease. The study's findings and limits: Since immunosuppressive treatments differed, patient repertoires may have gained added variability.

This CDR3 is 12 amino acids long. Germline V gene data show CDR1 as DFQATT and CDR2 as SNEGSKA (reference sequence). The gene calls are TRBV20-1 and TRBJ2-2; the TRBD2 assignment by TCRdb is unverifiable without DNA. The clonotype comes from a human donor with ulcerative colitis or Crohn's disease, or a healthy co-twin of an affected twin (not recorded which). Sequencing was done on a sample of blood. The CDR3 loop reads CSATSGSRELFF.